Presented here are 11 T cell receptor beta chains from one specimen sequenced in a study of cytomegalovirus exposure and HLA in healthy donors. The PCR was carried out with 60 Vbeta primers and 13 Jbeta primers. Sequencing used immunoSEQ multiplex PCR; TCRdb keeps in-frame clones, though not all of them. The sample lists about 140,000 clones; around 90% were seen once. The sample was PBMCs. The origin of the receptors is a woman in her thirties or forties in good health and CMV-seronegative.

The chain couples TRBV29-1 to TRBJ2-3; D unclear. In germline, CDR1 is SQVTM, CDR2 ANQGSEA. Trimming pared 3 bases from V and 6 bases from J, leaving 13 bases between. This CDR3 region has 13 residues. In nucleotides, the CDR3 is TGCAGCGTTGACCGATTTTTGGAGGATACGCAGTATTTT. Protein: CSVDRFLEDTQYF.

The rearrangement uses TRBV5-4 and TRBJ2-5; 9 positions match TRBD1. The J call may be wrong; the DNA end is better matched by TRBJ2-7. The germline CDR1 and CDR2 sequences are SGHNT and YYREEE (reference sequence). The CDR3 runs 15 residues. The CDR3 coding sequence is TGTGCCAGCAGCTCCGGGACAGGGCGAATCTACGAGCAGTACTTC. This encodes CASSSGTGRIYEQYF.

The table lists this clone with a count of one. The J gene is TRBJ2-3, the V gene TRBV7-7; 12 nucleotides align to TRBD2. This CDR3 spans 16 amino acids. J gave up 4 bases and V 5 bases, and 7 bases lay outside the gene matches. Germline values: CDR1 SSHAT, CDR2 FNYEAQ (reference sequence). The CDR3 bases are TGTGCCAGCAGCCCGGGACTAGCGGGTGGGGCAGATACGCAGTATTTT. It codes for CASSPGLAGGADTQYF.

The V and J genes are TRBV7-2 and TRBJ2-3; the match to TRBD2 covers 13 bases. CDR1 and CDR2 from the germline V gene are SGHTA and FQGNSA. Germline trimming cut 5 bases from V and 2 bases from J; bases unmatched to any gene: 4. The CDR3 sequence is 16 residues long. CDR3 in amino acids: CASSLGLAGFTDTQYF. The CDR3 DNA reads TGTGCCAGCAGCCTGGGACTAGCGGGATTCACAGATACGCAGTATTTT.

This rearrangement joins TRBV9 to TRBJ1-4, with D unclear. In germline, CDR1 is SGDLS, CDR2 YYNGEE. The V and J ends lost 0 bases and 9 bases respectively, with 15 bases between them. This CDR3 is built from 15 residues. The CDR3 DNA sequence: TGTGCCAGCAGCGTAGCTACTTGGCCGGAGAAAAAACTGTTTTTT. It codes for CASSVATWPEKKLFF.

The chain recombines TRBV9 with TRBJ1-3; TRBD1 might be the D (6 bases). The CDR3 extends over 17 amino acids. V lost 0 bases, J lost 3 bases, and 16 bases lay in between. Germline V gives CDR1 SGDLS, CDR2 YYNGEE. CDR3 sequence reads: CASSVAIRGAGGNTIYF. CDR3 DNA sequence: TGTGCCAGCAGCGTAGCGATCCGGGGGGCAGGTGGAAACACCATATATTTT.

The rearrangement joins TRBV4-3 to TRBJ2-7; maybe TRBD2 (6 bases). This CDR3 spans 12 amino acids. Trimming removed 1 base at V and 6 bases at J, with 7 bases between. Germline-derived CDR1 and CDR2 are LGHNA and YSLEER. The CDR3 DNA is TGCGCCAGCAGCCAAGTGGGAGGCGAGCAGTACTTC. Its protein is CASSQVGGEQYF.

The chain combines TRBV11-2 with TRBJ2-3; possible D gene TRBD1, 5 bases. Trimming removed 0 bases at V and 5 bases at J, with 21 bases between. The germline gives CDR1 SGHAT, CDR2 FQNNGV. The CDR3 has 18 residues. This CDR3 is CASSLDDRVREGVDTQYF. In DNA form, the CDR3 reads TGTGCCAGCAGCTTAGATGATCGGGTCAGGGAAGGGGTAGATACGCAGTATTTT.

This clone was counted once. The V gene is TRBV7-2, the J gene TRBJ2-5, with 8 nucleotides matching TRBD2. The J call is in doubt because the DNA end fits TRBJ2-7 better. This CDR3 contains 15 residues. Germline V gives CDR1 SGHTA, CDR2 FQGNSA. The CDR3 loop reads CASSITSGVSYEQYF. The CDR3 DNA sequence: TGTGCCAGCAGCATTACTAGCGGTGTCTCCTACGAGCAGTACTTC.

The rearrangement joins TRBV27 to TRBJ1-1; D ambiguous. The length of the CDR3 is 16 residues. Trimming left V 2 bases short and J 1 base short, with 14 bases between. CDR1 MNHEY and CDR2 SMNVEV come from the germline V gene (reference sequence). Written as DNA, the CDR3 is TGTGCCAGCAGTTTAATATTGGCCAGTGGGAACACTGAAGCTTTCTTT. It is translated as CASSLILASGNTEAFF.

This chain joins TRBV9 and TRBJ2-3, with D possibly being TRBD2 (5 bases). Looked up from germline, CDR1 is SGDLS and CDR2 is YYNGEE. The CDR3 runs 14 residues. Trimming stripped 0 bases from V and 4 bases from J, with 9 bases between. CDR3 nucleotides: TGTGCCAGCAGCGTAGTCCCCGGGGCAGATACGCAGTATTTT. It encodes CASSVVPGADTQYF.